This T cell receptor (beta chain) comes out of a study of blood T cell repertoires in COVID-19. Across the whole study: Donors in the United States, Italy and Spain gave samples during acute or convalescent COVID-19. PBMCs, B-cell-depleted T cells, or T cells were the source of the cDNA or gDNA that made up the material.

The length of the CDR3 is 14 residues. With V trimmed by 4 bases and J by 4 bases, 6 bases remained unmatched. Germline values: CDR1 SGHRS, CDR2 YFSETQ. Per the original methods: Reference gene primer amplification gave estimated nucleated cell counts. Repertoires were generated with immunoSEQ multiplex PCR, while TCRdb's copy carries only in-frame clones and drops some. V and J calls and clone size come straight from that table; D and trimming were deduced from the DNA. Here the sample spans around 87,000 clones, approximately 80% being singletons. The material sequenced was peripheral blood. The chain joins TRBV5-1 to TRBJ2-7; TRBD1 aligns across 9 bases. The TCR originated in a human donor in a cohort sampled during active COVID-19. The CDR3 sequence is CASSPDRGSYEQYF. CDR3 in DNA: TGCGCCAGCAGCCCGGACAGGGGTTCTTACGAGCAGTACTTC.